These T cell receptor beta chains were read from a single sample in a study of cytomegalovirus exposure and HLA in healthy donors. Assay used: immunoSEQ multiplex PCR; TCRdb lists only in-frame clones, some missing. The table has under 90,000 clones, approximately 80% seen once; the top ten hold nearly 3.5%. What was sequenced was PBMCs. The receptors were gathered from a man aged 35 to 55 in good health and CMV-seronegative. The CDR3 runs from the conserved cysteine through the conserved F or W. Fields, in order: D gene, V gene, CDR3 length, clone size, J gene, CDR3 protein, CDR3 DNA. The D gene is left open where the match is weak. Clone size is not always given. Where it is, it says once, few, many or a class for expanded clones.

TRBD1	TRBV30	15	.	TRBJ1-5	CAWSTGANSNQPQHF	TGTGCCTGGAGTACAGGGGCAAATAGCAATCAGCCCCAGCATTTT
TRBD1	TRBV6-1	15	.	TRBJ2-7	CASSPGQSPSYEQYF	TGTGCCAGCAGCCCGGGACAGAGCCCATCGTACGAGCAGTACTTC
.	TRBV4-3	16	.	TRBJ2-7	CASSQELLGGGYEQYF	TGCGCCAGCAGCCAAGAACTATTAGGGGGGGGCTACGAGCAGTACTTC
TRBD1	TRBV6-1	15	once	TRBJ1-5	CASRPDRVSNQPQHF	TGTGCCAGCAGACCGGACAGGGTATCCAATCAGCCCCAGCATTTT
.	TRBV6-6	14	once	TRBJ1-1	CAIQGARMNTEAFF	TGTGCCATCCAAGGGGCCAGGATGAACACTGAAGCTTTCTTT
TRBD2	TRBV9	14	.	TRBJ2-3	CASSVSTSIDTQYF	TGTGCCAGCAGCGTATCGACTAGCATCGATACGCAGTATTTT
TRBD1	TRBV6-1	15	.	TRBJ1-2	CASSDSTGGIYGYTF	TGTGCCAGCAGTGATTCGACAGGGGGCATCTATGGCTACACCTTC
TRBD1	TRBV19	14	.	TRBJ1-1	CASSIARSTGGAFF	TGTGCCAGTAGTATAGCCCGATCTACAGGGGGCGCTTTCTTT
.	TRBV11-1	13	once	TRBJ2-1	CASSLGRNNEQFF	TGTGCCAGCAGCTTAGGTCGTAACAATGAGCAGTTCTTC
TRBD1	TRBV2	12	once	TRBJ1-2	CASSQGADGYTF	TGTGCCAGCAGTCAGGGGGCTGATGGCTACACCTTC
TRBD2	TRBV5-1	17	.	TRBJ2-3	CASSWGLAGGQTDTQYF	TGCGCCAGCAGCTGGGGACTAGCGGGGGGGCAAACAGATACGCAGTATTTT
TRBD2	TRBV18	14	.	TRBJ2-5	CASSLRTSQETQYF	TGTGCCAGCTCACTTCGGACTAGTCAAGAGACCCAGTACTTC
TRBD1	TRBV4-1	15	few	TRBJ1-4	CASSPGQGEEEKLFF	TGCGCCAGCAGCCCAGGACAGGGCGAAGAGGAAAAACTGTTTTTT
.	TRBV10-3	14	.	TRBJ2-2	CASRLGGNTGELFF	TGTGCCAGCCGCCTGGGGGGGAACACCGGGGAGCTGTTTTTT
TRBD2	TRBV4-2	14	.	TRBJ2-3	CASSQGGGVDTQYF	TGTGCCAGCAGCCAAGGCGGGGGGGTAGATACGCAGTATTTT
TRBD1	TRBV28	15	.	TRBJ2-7	CASSERDRRPWEQYF	TGTGCCAGCAGTGAACGGGACAGGAGGCCTTGGGAGCAGTACTTC
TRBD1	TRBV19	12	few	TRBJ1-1	CASSRDRGEAFF	TGTGCCAGTAGTAGGGACAGGGGGGAAGCTTTCTTT
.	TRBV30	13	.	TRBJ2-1	CAWAGSSYNEQFF	TGTGCCTGGGCAGGTAGCTCCTACAATGAGCAGTTCTTC
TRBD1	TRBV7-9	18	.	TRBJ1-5	CASSFGTAPDRDRQPQHF	TGTGCCAGCAGCTTCGGTACAGCCCCGGACAGGGATCGACAGCCCCAGCATTTT
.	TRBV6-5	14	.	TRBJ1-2	CASSYGQKNYGYTF	TGTGCCAGCAGTTACGGACAGAAGAACTATGGCTACACCTTC
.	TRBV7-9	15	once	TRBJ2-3	CASSLLGGGTDTQYF	TGTGCCAGCAGCTTACTAGGTGGGGGGACAGATACGCAGTATTTT
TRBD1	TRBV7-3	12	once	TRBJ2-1	CASSSQGDEQFF	TGTGCCAGCAGCTCACAGGGGGATGAGCAGTTCTTC
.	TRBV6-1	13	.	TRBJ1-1	CASSSTGNTEAFF	TGTGCCAGCAGTAGTACAGGGAACACTGAAGCTTTCTTT
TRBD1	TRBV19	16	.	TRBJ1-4	CASSFHRGPVDEKLFF	TGTGCCAGTAGCTTCCACAGGGGGCCGGTCGATGAAAAACTGTTTTTT
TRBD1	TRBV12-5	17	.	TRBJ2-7	CASGLVLGRGPSYEQYF	TGTGCTAGTGGTTTGGTACTTGGCAGGGGGCCCTCCTACGAGCAGTACTTC
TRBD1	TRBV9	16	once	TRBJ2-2	CASSAQIGQVTGELFF	TGTGCCAGCAGCGCACAAATCGGACAGGTGACCGGGGAGCTGTTTTTT
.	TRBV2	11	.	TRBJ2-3	CASSSTDTQYF	TGTGCCAGCAGTTCTACAGATACGCAGTATTTT
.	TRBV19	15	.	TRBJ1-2	CASSPSARGPSGYTF	TGTGCCAGTAGTCCTAGCGCCCGAGGGCCGAGTGGCTACACCTTC
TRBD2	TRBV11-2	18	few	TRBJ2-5	CASSFRIPGLASQETQYF	TGTGCCAGCAGCTTCCGAATACCGGGACTAGCGTCCCAAGAGACCCAGTACTTC
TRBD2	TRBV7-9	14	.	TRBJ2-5	CASSVGLAVASQYF	TGTGCCAGCAGCGTGGGACTAGCGGTGGCCTCCCAGTACTTC
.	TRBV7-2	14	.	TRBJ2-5	CASSSSAGRETQYF	TGTGCCAGCAGCTCTAGCGCGGGGAGAGAGACCCAGTACTTC
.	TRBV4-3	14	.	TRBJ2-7	CASSQDRGVGEQYF	TGCGCCAGCAGCCAAGACAGGGGGGTGGGCGAGCAGTACTTC
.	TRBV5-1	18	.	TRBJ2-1	CASSLAGGAASSYNEQFF	TGCGCCAGCAGCTTGGCCGGTGGGGCAGCGAGCTCCTACAATGAGCAGTTCTTC
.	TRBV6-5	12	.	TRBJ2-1	CASLGRSNEQFF	TGTGCCAGTCTAGGGAGGAGCAATGAGCAGTTCTTC
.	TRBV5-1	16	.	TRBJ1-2	CASSLYYRAGNYGYTF	TGCGCCAGCAGCTTGTATTACAGGGCTGGTAACTATGGCTACACCTTC
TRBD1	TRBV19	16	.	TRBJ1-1	CASFPGQGTPNTEAFF	TGTGCCAGTTTCCCGGGACAGGGGACCCCTAACACTGAAGCTTTCTTT
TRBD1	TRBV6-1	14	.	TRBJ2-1	CASSDGTGGYEQFF	TGTGCCAGCAGTGACGGGACAGGGGGCTATGAGCAGTTCTTC
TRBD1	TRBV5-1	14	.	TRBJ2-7	CASRPTGAEGEQYF	TGCGCCAGCAGGCCGACAGGGGCGGAGGGCGAGCAGTACTTC
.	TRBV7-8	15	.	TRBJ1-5	CASSSAQGPGQPQHF	TGTGCCAGCAGCTCCGCTCAGGGGCCGGGGCAGCCCCAGCATTTT
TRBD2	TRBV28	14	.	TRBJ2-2	CASSSRGDTGELFF	TGTGCCAGCAGCTCACGGGGGGACACCGGGGAGCTGTTTTTT
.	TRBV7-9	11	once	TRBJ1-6	CASSLGGSLHF	TGTGCCAGCAGCTTGGGGGGTTCTCTCCACTTT
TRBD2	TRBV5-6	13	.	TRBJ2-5	CASCRSGGETQYF	TGTGCCAGCTGCCGTTCGGGGGGAGAGACCCAGTACTTC
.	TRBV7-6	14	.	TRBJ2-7	CASSPREGSYEQYF	TGTGCCAGCAGCCCTCGAGAGGGCTCCTACGAGCAGTACTTC
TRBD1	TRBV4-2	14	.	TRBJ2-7	CASSPRTGPYEQYF	TGTGCCAGCAGCCCTCGGACAGGACCCTACGAGCAGTACTTC
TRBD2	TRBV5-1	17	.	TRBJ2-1	CASSPWVTSGEHNEQFF	TGCGCCAGCAGCCCGTGGGTCACTAGCGGGGAACACAATGAGCAGTTCTTC
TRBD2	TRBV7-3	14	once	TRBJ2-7	CASSPRGGAYEQYF	TGTGCCAGCAGCCCTCGGGGGGGGGCCTACGAGCAGTACTTC
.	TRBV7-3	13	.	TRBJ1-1	CASSSTPNTEAFF	TGTGCCAGCAGCTCGACACCAAACACTGAAGCTTTCTTT
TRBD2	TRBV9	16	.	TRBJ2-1	CASSVGVAGGFDEQFF	TGTGCCAGCAGCGTAGGGGTAGCGGGGGGCTTCGATGAGCAGTTCTTC